A selection of T cell receptor beta chains follows, all from one sample in a study of blood T cell repertoires in COVID-19. Sequenced by immunoSEQ multiplex PCR; TCRdb stores in-frame clones only, minus some. The table has 110,000 or so clones, just under 90% seen once; the top ten hold 4.6%. Sequencing input: peripheral blood. These receptors all come from a woman between 50 and 59 years old with acute or convalescent COVID-19. Both conserved end residues are part of each CDR3. A D gene is named only where the DNA matches it firmly. Not every row has a clone size; where given, it reads once, few, many or a size class.

>TRBV7-8|TRBD1|NA|TRBJ1-2
CASSLNRGDYGYTF
TGTGCCAGCAGCTTAAACAGGGGGGACTATGGCTACACCTTC
>TRBV6-5|NA|once|TRBJ1-2
CASSYSHSGYGYTF
TGTGCCAGCAGTTACTCGCACAGCGGCTATGGCTACACCTTC
>TRBV28|NA|NA|TRBJ2-5
CASSFGGPRLETQYF
TGTGCCAGCAGTTTCGGAGGGCCCAGGTTGGAGACCCAGTACTTC
>TRBV5-1|TRBD1|NA|TRBJ1-2
CASSYWTGGGYGYTF
TGCGCCAGCAGCTACTGGACAGGGGGCGGCTATGGCTACACCTTC
>TRBV4-1|NA|NA|TRBJ1-1
CASSRSGGVANTEAFF
TGCGCCAGCAGCCGTTCGGGAGGGGTGGCGAACACTGAAGCTTTCTTT
>TRBV2|NA|NA|TRBJ2-1
CASGGFSYNEQFF
TGTGCCAGCGGGGGCTTCTCCTACAATGAGCAGTTCTTC
>TRBV4-1|NA|NA|TRBJ1-1
CASSQEEGLGTEAFF
TGCGCCAGCAGCCAAGAAGAGGGTTTGGGCACTGAAGCTTTCTTT
>TRBV18|TRBD2|NA|TRBJ2-7
CASSLNGRAVSYEQYF
TGTGCCAGCTCACTTAACGGGAGGGCCGTATCCTACGAGCAGTACTTC
>TRBV19|TRBD1|NA|TRBJ2-5
CASSIGAPGTEETQYF
TGTGCCAGTAGTATCGGGGCCCCCGGGACAGAAGAGACCCAGTACTTC
>TRBV24-1|NA|NA|TRBJ1-1
CATSDQDTEAFF
TGTGCCACCAGTGATCAGGACACTGAAGCTTTCTTT
>TRBV3-1/TRBV3-2|TRBD2|NA|TRBJ2-7
CASSSRERDLSYEQYF
TGTGCCAGCAGCTCCAGAGAGCGGGATCTTTCCTACGAGCAGTACTTC
>TRBV30|NA|NA|TRBJ1-5
CAWSRGHGSKPQHF
TGTGCCTGGAGTAGAGGACACGGTTCTAAGCCCCAGCATTTT
>TRBV9|NA|NA|TRBJ2-1
CASSVDRGEQFF
TGTGCCAGCAGCGTAGATCGGGGTGAGCAGTTCTTC
>TRBV2|NA|once|TRBJ1-5
CASSVEGTVGQPQHF
TGTGCCAGCAGTGTGGAGGGTACGGTTGGTCAGCCCCAGCATTTT
>TRBV6-2/TRBV6-3|NA|NA|TRBJ2-5
CASSGSLETQYF
TGTGCCAGCAGTGGTAGTCTTGAGACCCAGTACTTC
>TRBV30|TRBD2|NA|TRBJ2-1
CAWSGGTSRYEQFF
TGTGCCTGGAGTGGGGGGACTAGCCGGTATGAGCAGTTCTTC
>TRBV3-1/TRBV3-2|NA|NA|TRBJ2-7
CASSQATEYEQYF
TGTGCCAGCAGCCAAGCGACAGAATACGAGCAGTACTTC
>TRBV2|TRBD1|once|TRBJ2-7
CASSKTGGVFSYEQYF
TGTGCCAGCAGCAAAACAGGGGGTGTTTTCTCCTACGAGCAGTACTTC
>TRBV30|NA|NA|TRBJ2-2
CAWSVPANTGELFF
TGTGCCTGGAGTGTACCGGCGAACACCGGGGAGCTGTTTTTT
>TRBV30|TRBD1|NA|TRBJ1-1
CAWGYRGDTEAFF
TGTGCCTGGGGGTACAGGGGGGACACTGAAGCTTTCTTT
>TRBV27|TRBD1|NA|TRBJ1-6
CASRQGGNSPLHF
TGTGCCAGCAGACAGGGGGGCAATTCACCCCTCCACTTT
>TRBV5-1|TRBD1|NA|TRBJ2-2
CASSWDRDTGELFF
TGCGCCAGCAGCTGGGACAGGGACACCGGGGAGCTGTTTTTT
>TRBV28|NA|NA|TRBJ2-2
CASMEASYTGELFF
TGTGCCAGCATGGAGGCTTCGTACACCGGGGAGCTGTTTTTT
>TRBV7-9|TRBD1|NA|TRBJ1-1
CASSVGDIPGQVMNTEAFF
TGTGCCAGCAGCGTAGGGGATATACCGGGACAGGTGATGAACACTGAAGCTTTCTTT
>TRBV9|TRBD1|NA|TRBJ2-1
CASSPSWDSSTEQFF
TGTGCCAGCAGCCCCTCATGGGACAGTTCCACTGAGCAGTTCTTC
>TRBV7-3|NA|NA|TRBJ1-2
CASSSHPGSGYTF
TGTGCCAGCAGCTCCCATCCGGGGAGCGGCTACACCTTC
>TRBV4-1|NA|NA|TRBJ1-1
CASSQAGGLMNTEAFF
TGCGCCAGCAGCCAAGCCGGGGGGCTTATGAACACTGAAGCTTTCTTT
>TRBV5-4|NA|NA|TRBJ2-1
CASSPKRFRGANEQFF
TGTGCCAGCAGCCCCAAAAGGTTCCGCGGGGCCAATGAGCAGTTCTTC
>TRBV5-8|NA|few|TRBJ1-2
CASSLAGGQDSYYGYTF
TGTGCCAGCAGCTTGGCCGGTGGGCAGGATTCTTACTATGGCTACACCTTC
>TRBV7-8|NA|NA|TRBJ2-3
CASKYRTSSGTDTQYF
TGTGCCAGCAAGTATCGGACTTCGTCTGGCACAGATACGCAGTATTTT
>TRBV4-1|NA|NA|TRBJ2-3
CASSLTGTSTDTQYF
TGCGCCAGCAGTTTGACAGGGACTAGCACAGATACGCAGTATTTT
>TRBV7-9|NA|NA|TRBJ1-1
CASSSNLRLVGTEAFF
TGTGCCAGCAGCTCGAACCTCAGGCTCGTGGGCACTGAAGCTTTCTTT
>TRBV5-4|NA|NA|TRBJ1-1
CASSITPNTEAFF
TGTGCCAGCAGCATAACACCGAACACTGAAGCTTTCTTT
>TRBV3-1/TRBV3-2|NA|NA|TRBJ1-3
CASSHQSMLVSGNTIYF
TGTGCCAGCAGCCACCAATCGATGCTAGTCTCTGGAAACACCATATATTTT
>TRBV4-1|NA|NA|TRBJ1-4
CASSYSPLLATNEKLFF
TGCGCCAGCAGCTACTCGCCTTTACTTGCAACTAATGAAAAACTGTTTTTT
>TRBV5-8|NA|NA|TRBJ2-3
CASSRLGTDTQYF
TGTGCCAGCAGCCGACTAGGAACAGATACGCAGTATTTT
>TRBV4-1|NA|NA|TRBJ1-4
CASSQWEGTNEKLFF
TGCGCCAGCAGCCAATGGGAGGGAACTAATGAAAAACTGTTTTTT
>TRBV4-3|TRBD2|NA|TRBJ2-1
CASSQDQTSGAHNEQFF
TGCGCCAGCAGCCAAGATCAGACTAGCGGGGCCCACAATGAGCAGTTCTTC
>TRBV19|NA|NA|TRBJ1-5
CASTTMAGYSNQPQHF
TGTGCCAGTACCACAATGGCGGGTTACAGCAATCAGCCCCAGCATTTT
>TRBV6-5|TRBD2|NA|TRBJ2-1
CASRHASGSSQFF
TGTGCCAGCAGACACGCTAGCGGGAGTAGTCAGTTCTTC
>TRBV24-1|TRBD1|once|TRBJ1-5
CATFFTTGGIKKPQHF
TGTGCCACCTTCTTTACGACAGGGGGTATAAAAAAGCCCCAGCATTTT
>TRBV7-3|NA|NA|TRBJ2-1
CASSQARGRVDEQFF
TGTGCCAGCAGCCAAGCCAGGGGACGGGTCGATGAGCAGTTCTTC
>TRBV18|NA|NA|TRBJ2-1
CASSPRPGVLLDEQFF
TGTGCCAGCTCACCACGTCCGGGGGTCCTTCTAGATGAGCAGTTCTTC
>TRBV7-2|NA|NA|TRBJ1-2
CASSFPSNYGYTF
TGTGCCAGCAGCTTCCCTTCTAACTATGGCTACACCTTC
>TRBV25-1|NA|NA|TRBJ1-1
CASRFAGGTEAFF
TGTGCCAGCAGGTTTGCGGGGGGCACTGAAGCTTTCTTT
>TRBV27|NA|NA|TRBJ1-2
CASRRVGYGYTF
TGTGCCAGCAGGCGGGTGGGATATGGCTACACCTTC
>TRBV3-1/TRBV3-2|TRBD1|NA|TRBJ1-4
CASSFITGGNEKLFF
TGTGCCAGCAGCTTCATAACAGGGGGTAATGAAAAACTGTTTTTT
>TRBV5-1|NA|NA|TRBJ1-6
CASQTDNSPLHF
TGCGCCAGTCAGACAGATAATTCACCCCTCCACTTT
>TRBV27|NA|NA|TRBJ1-1
CASSLSRTVRREAFF
TGTGCCAGCAGTTTATCGAGAACAGTCCGCCGGGAAGCTTTCTTT
>TRBV29-1|TRBD2|few|TRBJ2-1
CSVGKGQLASTYNEQFF
TGCAGCGTTGGAAAAGGCCAACTAGCGTCAACCTACAATGAGCAGTTCTTC
>TRBV30|TRBD1|NA|TRBJ1-1
CAWSRRGSLNTEAFF
TGTGCCTGGAGTCGCAGGGGGTCCCTGAACACTGAAGCTTTCTTT
>TRBV6-5|NA|NA|TRBJ1-1
CASRISRGASAFF
TGTGCCAGCAGGATCTCCAGGGGTGCATCGGCTTTCTTT
>TRBV5-1|NA|NA|TRBJ1-6
CASSFGETPNSPLHF
TGCGCCAGCAGTTTCGGGGAGACCCCAAATTCACCCCTCCACTTT
>TRBV19|NA|NA|TRBJ2-1
CASLDLLANNEQFF
TGTGCCAGTCTCGACCTGCTAGCGAACAATGAGCAGTTCTTC
>TRBV7-9|TRBD1|once|TRBJ1-4
CASSRPQGADNEKLFF
TGTGCCAGCAGCCGACCTCAGGGGGCGGATAATGAAAAACTGTTTTTT
>TRBV2|NA|NA|TRBJ1-3
CASSELGGDSGNTIYF
TGTGCCAGCAGTGAATTGGGGGGAGACTCTGGAAACACCATATATTTT
>TRBV13|TRBD1|NA|TRBJ1-4
CASSFRRTGGKKLFF
TGTGCCAGCAGCTTCCGTAGGACAGGGGGGAAAAAACTGTTTTTT
>TRBV5-6|TRBD1|NA|TRBJ2-1
CASSLGQGDEQFF
TGTGCCAGCAGCTTGGGACAGGGTGATGAGCAGTTCTTC